This note documents a single TCR beta chain sequence. Its antigen is unknown. No base quality information exists; no much larger clone differs at one position. The data originate from a study of blood T cell repertoires in COVID-19 (dated by TCRdb to about 2020). Context from the whole study: Samples covering the acute and convalescent phases of COVID-19 were provided by collaborators in the United States, Italy and Spain. Subjects who had been exposed to COVID-19, were actively infected with it, or had recovered from it provided the deeply sampled blood TCRbeta repertoires that made up the dataset. Where HLA class I and class II types were available, the types were taken from metadata supplied by the sample provider, not from assay-based typing. The prospective study material was composed of cDNA or gDNA derived from T cells, B-cell-depleted T cells, or PBMCs. The repertoires were made available in a free public database intended to serve as a resource for research on the immune response to SARS-CoV-2. A de-identified subject ID, COVID-19 status, age in years and sex were almost always included in the sample metadata. The samples were drawn from the first 160 participants of the ongoing ImmuneRACE study and from 1,200 or so subjects provided by 6 global collaborators.

TCRbeta CDR3 regions were amplified from genomic DNA using the immunoSEQ Assay, a bias-controlled multiplex PCR. The authors' analysis ran thus. The number of nucleated cells in each sample was estimated by amplification of reference gene primers within the assay. Sequence reads were collapsed and filtered to measure the absolute abundance of every unique TCRbeta CDR3 rearrangement. For each sample, productive Simpson clonality was calculated as the square root of Simpson's diversity index across productive rearrangements. TCRdb took over this immuneACCESS table, retaining in-frame rearrangements with V and J assigned. Such tables are incomplete; in checked studies, under half of the missing clones stem from an unresolved V gene, and the remainder is unexplained. V and J calls and clone size are as listed in that table; D and trimming were resolved from the DNA. The sample table lists 160,000 or so clones, around 80% of them with a count of one. Roughly 19% of the sample is in the top ten clones.

What the study reported, not specific to this receptor: The amount of clinical and demographic metadata varied by source and participant and was provided uncurated.

Collaborating institutions collected whole blood in K2EDTA tubes following their own protocols. For TCRbeta analysis, collaborators shipped samples as frozen whole blood, isolated PBMCs, or DNA extracted from either of those sample types. Trimming takes 4 bases off V and 8 bases off J; junction bases not matched to a gene: 12. The germline V gene encodes CDR1 SGHRS and CDR2 YFSETQ. The CDR3 sequence holds 16 residues, the cysteine and phenylalanine included. The CDR3 DNA has 48 bases and is translated from base 1. The sequence derives from a woman aged 80 or over with acute or convalescent COVID-19. The chain was built from TRBV5-1 and TRBJ1-4; 9 nucleotides in the junction match TRBD1. Sequencing was carried out using peripheral blood. The DNA reads as follows: TGCGCCAGCAGCCTGGGGGAAAGGACAGGGGTAGAAAAACTGTTTTTT. Translated, this is CASSLGERTGVEKLFF.